This T cell receptor (beta chain) came from a study of beta chain features in type 1 diabetes. Via CD45RO/CCR7/CD25/CD127/CD95/CD27, cells of the CD4+ naive, central memory, regulatory and stem cell-like memory subsets were sorted. Trimming pared 6 bases from V and 9 bases from J, leaving 9 bases between. Germline loops: CDR1 MDHEN, CDR2 SYDVKM. The CDR3 consists of 11 residues. The study reverse transcribed the entire isolated RNA, so it sequenced expressed TCRB transcripts. Assay: immunoSEQ multiplex PCR; the TCRdb copy retains only in-frame clones and omits some. Altogether 900,000 or so clones are present, roughly 15% being singletons, with the ten largest covering 0.02% to 0.025%.

The sequenced material came from naive CD4+ T cells from blood. The V call is TRBV28, the J call TRBJ2-1; D not certain. This sequence was found in a woman aged 18-35 years in good health. The CDR3 protein is CASRDITEQFF. CDR3 DNA sequence: TGTGCCAGCAGGGATATAACTGAGCAGTTCTTC.